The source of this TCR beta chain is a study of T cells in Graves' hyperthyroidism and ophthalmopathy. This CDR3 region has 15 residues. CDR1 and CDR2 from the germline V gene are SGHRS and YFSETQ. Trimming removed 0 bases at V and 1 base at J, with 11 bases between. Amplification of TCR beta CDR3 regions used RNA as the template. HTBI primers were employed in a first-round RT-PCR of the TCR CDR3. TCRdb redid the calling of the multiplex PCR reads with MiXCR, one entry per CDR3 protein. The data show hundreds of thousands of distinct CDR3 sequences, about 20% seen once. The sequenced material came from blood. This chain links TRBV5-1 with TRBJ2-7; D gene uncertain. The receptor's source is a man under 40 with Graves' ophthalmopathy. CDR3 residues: CASSLDLTTSYEQYF. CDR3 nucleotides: TGCGCCAGCAGCTTGGATTTGACGACATCCTACGAGCAGTACTTC.